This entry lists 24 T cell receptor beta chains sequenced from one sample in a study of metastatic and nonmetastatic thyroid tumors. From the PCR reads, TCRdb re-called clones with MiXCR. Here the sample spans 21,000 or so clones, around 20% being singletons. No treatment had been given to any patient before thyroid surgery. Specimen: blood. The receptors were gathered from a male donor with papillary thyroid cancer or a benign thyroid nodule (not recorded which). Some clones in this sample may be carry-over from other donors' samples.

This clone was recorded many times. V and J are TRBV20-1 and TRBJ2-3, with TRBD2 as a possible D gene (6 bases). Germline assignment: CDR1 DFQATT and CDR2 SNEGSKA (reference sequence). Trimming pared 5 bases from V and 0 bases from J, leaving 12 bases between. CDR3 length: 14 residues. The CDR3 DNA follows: TGCAGTGCTTCCAGCGGGCCTAGCACAGATACGCAGTATTTT. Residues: CSASSGPSTDTQYF.

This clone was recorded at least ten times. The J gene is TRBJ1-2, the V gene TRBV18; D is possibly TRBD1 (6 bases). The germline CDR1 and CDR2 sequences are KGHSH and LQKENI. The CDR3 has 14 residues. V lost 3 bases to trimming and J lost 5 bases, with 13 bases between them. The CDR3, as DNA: TGTGCCAGCTCACCTAGACAGGAAGGGTATGGCTACACCTTC. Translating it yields CASSPRQEGYGYTF.

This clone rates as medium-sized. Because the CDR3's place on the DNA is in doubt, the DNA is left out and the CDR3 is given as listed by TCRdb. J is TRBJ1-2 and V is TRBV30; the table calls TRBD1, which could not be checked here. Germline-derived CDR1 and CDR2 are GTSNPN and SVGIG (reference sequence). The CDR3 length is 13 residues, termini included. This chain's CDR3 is CAWSVGQGSRNTF.

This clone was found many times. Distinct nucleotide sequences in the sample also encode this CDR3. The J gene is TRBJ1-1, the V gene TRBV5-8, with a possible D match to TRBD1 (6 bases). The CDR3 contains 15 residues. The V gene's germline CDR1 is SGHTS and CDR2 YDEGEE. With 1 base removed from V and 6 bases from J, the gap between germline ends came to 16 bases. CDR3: CASSLYVGGRPEAFF. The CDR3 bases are TGTGCCAGCAGCTTGTACGTCGGGGGGCGGCCTGAAGCTTTCTTT.

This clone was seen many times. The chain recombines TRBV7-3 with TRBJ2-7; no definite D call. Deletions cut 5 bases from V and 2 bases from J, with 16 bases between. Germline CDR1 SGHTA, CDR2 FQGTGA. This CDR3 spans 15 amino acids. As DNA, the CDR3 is TGTGCCAGCAGCGAGGATATTGGGTCTGCCTACGAGCAGTACTTC. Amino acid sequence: CASSEDIGSAYEQYF.

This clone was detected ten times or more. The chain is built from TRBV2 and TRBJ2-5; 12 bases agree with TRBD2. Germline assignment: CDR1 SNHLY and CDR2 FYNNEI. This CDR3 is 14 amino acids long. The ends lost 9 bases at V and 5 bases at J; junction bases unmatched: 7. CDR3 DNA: TGTGCCAGTAAACTAGCGGGAGGTACGGAGACCCAGTACTTC. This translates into CASKLAGGTETQYF.

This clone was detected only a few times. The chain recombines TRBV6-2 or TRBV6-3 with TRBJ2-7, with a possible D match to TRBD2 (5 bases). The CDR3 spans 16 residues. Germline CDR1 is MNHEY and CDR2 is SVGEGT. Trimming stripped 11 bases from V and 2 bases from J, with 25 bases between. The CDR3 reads CAGSRTNVLTTYEQYF. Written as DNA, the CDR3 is TGTGCCGGAAGCCGTACAAACGTCCTGACTACCTACGAGCAGTACTTC.

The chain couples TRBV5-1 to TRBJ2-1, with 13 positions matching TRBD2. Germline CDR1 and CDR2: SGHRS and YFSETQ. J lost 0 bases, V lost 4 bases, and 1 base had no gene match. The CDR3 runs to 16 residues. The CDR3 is CASSRTSGSSYNEQFF. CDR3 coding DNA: TGCGCCAGCAGCAGGACTAGCGGGAGCTCCTACAATGAGCAGTTCTTC.

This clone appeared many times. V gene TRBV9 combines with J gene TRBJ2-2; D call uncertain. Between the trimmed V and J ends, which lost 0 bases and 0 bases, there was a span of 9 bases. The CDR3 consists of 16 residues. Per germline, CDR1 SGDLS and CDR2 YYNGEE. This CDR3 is CASSVVAVSNTGELFF. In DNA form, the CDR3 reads TGTGCCAGCAGCGTAGTAGCAGTCTCGAACACCGGGGAGCTGTTTTTT.

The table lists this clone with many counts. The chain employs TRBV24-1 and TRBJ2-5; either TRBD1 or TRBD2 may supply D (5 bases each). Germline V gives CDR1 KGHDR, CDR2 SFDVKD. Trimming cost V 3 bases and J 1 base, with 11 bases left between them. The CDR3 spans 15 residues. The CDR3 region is CATSDNLGTQETQYF. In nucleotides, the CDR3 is TGTGCCACCAGTGATAACCTGGGGACCCAAGAGACCCAGTACTTC.

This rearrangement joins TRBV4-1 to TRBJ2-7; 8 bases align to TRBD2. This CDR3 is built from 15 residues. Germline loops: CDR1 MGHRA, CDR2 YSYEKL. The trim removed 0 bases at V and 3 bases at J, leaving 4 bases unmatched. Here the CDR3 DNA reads TGCGCCAGCAGCCAAGATCCGGGAGGGGACTACGAGCAGTACTTC. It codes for CASSQDPGGDYEQYF.

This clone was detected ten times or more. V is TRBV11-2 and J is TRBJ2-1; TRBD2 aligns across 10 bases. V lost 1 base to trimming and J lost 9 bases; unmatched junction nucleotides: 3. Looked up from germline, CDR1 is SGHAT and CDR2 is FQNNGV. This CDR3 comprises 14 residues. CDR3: CASSLASGSTEQFF. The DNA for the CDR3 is TGTGCCAGCAGCTTAGCTAGCGGGAGTACTGAGCAGTTCTTC.

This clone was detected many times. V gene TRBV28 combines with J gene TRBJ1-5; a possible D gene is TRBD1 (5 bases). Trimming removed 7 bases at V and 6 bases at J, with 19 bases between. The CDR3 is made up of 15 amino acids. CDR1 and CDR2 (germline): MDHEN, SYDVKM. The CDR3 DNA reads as TGTGCCAGCAAGATAGTTGGCCAGGGTACTCAGCCCCAGCATTTT. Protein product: CASKIVGQGTQPQHF.

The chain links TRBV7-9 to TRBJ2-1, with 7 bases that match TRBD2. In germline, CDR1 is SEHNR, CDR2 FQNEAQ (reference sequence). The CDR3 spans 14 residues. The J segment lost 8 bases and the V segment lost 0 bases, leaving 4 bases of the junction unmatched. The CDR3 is CASSLAQGGDEQFF. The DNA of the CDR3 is TGTGCCAGCAGCTTAGCGCAGGGAGGGGATGAGCAGTTCTTC.

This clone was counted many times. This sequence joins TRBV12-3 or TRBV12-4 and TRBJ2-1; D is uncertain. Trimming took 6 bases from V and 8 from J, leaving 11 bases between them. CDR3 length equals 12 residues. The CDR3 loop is CASRSLEHEQFF. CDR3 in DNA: TGTGCCAGCAGAAGCTTAGAGCATGAGCAGTTCTTC.

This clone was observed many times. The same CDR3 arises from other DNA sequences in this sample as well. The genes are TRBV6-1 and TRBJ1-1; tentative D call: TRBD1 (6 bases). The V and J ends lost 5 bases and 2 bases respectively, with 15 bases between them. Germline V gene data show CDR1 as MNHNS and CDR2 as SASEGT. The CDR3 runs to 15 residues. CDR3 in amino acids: CASSSYEGVNTEAFF. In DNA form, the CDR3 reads TGTGCCAGCAGTTCATATGAGGGGGTAAACACTGAAGCTTTCTTT.

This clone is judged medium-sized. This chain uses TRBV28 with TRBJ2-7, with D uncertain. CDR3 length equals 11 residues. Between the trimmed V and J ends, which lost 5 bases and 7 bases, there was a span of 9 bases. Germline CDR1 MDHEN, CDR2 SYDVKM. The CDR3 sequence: CASSRAREQYF. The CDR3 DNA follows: TGTGCCAGCAGTAGGGCGAGGGAGCAGTACTTC.

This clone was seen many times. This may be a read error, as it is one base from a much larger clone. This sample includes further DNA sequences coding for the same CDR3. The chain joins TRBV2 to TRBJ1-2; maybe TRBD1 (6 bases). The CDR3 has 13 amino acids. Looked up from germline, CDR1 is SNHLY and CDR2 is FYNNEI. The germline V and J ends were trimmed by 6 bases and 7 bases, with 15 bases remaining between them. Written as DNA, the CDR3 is TGTGCCAGCAGCGGGACACAGGGCGGTGGCTACACCTTC. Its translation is CASSGTQGGGYTF.

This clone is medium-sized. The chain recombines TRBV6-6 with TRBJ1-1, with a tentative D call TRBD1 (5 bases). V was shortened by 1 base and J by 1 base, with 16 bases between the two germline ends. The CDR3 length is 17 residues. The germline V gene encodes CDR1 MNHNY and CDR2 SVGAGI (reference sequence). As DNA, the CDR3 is TGTGCCAGCAGTTACTGGCGGACAAGCCTGAAGAACACTGAAGCTTTCTTT. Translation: CASSYWRTSLKNTEAFF.

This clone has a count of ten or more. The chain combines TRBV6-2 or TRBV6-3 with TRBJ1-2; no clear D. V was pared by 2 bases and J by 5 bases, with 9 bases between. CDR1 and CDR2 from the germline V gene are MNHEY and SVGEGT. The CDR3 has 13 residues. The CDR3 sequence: CASSYPSRYGYTF. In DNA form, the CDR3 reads TGTGCCAGCAGTTACCCGAGTAGGTATGGCTACACCTTC.

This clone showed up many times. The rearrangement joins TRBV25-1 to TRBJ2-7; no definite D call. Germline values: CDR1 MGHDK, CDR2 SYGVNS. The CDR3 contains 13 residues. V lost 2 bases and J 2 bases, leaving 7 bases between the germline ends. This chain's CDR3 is CASSEMAAYEQYF. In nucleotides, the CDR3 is TGTGCCAGCAGTGAAATGGCAGCCTACGAGCAGTACTTC.

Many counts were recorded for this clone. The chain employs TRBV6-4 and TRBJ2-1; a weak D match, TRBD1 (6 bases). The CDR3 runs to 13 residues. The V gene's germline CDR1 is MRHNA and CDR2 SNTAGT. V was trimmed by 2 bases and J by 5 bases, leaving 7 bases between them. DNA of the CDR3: TGTGCCAGCAGTGACCGGGACAACAATGAGCAGTTCTTC. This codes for CASSDRDNNEQFF.

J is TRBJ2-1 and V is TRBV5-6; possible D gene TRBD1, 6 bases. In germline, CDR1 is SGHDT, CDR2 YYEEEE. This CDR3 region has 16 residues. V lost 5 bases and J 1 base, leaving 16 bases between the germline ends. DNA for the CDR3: TGTGCCAGCAGTCATGCCACAGGGTTTTCCTACAATGAGCAGTTCTTC. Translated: CASSHATGFSYNEQFF. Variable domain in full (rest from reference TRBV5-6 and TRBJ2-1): DAGVTQSPTHLIKTRGQQVTLRCSPKSGHDTVSWYQQALGQGPQFIFQYYEEEERQRGNFPDRFSGHQFPNYSSELNVNALLLGDSALYLCASSHATGFSYNEQFFGPGTRLTVL.

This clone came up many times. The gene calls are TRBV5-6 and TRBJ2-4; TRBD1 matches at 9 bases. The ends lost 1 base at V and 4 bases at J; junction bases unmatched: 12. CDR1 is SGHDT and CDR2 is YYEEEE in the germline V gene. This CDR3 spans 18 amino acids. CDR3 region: CASSLLGGADRGKNIQYF. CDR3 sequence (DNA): TGTGCCAGCAGCTTGTTGGGGGGGGCGGACAGGGGAAAAAACATTCAGTACTTC.